Below, 4 T cell receptor beta chains from the same sample are listed, as sequenced in a study of T cells in tuberculosis. Assay: immunoSEQ multiplex PCR; the TCRdb copy retains only in-frame clones and omits some. The sample gives roughly 10,000 clones, about 93% of which show up once; under 15% is in the top ten. The sample taken for sequencing was PBMCs. The receptors stem from an adult with tuberculosis.

The chain employs TRBV19 and TRBJ2-5, with a possible D match to TRBD2 (6 bases). CDR1 LNHDA and CDR2 SQIVND come from the germline V gene (reference sequence). The CDR3 contains 14 residues. The germline V and J ends were trimmed by 8 bases and 5 bases, with 18 bases remaining between them. The DNA of the CDR3 is TGTGCCAGTTGCCCGGGGCGGGGCTGGGAGACCCAGTACTTC. Amino acids: CASCPGRGWETQYF.

The CDR3 is CASSLGRSGRWFF. CDR3 bases: TGTGCCAGCAGCTTAGGACGTAGCGGGAGGTGGTTCTTC. This rearrangement joins TRBV7-2 to TRBJ2-1; the match to TRBD2 covers 10 bases. V shed 1 base, J shed 15 bases, and the junction held 6 bases outside the gene matches. This CDR3 has 13 amino acids. The V gene's germline CDR1 is SGHTA and CDR2 FQGNSA.

The CDR3 bases are TGTGCCAGCAGTTTCGACAGTAGCTCCTACGAGCAGTACTTC. It is translated as CASSFDSSSYEQYF. V usage is TRBV27 and J usage is TRBJ2-7; tentative D call: TRBD1 (5 bases). From germline, CDR1 is MNHEY and CDR2 SMNVEV (reference sequence). The CDR3 extends over 14 amino acids. V lost 3 bases to trimming and J lost 0 bases, with 9 bases between them.

In nucleotides, the CDR3 is TGTGCCAGCAGTTTAGGGGACAGGTACACCGGGGAGCTGTTTTTT. This encodes CASSLGDRYTGELFF. V gene TRBV28 combines with J gene TRBJ2-2, with TRBD1 matching over 8 bases. The CDR3 spans 15 residues. Germline loops: CDR1 MDHEN, CDR2 SYDVKM. V shed 2 bases, J shed 3 bases, and the junction held 2 bases outside the gene matches.